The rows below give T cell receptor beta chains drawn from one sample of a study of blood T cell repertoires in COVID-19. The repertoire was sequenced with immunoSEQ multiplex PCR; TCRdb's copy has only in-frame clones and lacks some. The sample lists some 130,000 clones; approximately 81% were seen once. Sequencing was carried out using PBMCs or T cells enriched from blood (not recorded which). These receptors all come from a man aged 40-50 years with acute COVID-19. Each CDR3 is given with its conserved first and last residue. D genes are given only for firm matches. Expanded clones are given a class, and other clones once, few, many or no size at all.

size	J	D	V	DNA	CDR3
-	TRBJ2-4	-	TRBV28	TGTGCCAGCAGTTTAATCAGGGTGGAGAACATTCAGTACTTC	CASSLIRVENIQYF
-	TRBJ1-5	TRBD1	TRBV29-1	TGCAGCGTAGGGGACAGCTACAATCAGCCCCAGCATTTT	CSVGDSYNQPQHF
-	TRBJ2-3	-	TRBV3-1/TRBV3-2	TGTGCCAGCAGCCAAGGAGGCAGATCCACAGATACGCAGTATTTT	CASSQGGRSTDTQYF
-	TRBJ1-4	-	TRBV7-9	TGTGCCAGCAGCAGGGGCGGGGAAAAACTGTTTTTT	CASSRGGEKLFF
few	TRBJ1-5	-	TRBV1	TGCACCAGCAGCCAAGATCCGAGGAACAATCAGCCCCAGCATTTT	CTSSQDPRNNQPQHF
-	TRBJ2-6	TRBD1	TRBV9	TGTGCCAGCAGCGTAGCTACAGGGGCCCTCTCTGGGGCCAACGTCCTGACTTTC	CASSVATGALSGANVLTF
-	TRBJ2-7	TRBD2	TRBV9	TGTGCCAGCAGCGCCGGGACTAGCGCTCAGTACTTC	CASSAGTSAQYF
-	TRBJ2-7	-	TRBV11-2	TGTGCCAGCAGCTTATCGAGAATCGGGGAGCCGTACTTC	CASSLSRIGEPYF
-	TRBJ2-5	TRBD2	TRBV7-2	TGTGCCAGCAGCTTAGCGACAGCGGGGGGCCAAGAGACCCAGTACTTC	CASSLATAGGQETQYF
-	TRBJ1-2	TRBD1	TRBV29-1	TGCAGCGTAACCGGGACAGGGAGAGGCTACACCTTC	CSVTGTGRGYTF
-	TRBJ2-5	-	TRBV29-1	TGCAGCGTTGATGACAGGCTAGAGACCCAGTACTTC	CSVDDRLETQYF
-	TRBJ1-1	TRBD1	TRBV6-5	TGTGCCAGCAGCCTGACAGGGGCTAAAGAAGCTTTCTTT	CASSLTGAKEAFF